This T cell receptor beta chain was profiled in a study of shared clonotypes between healthy human individuals. Naive CD8 cells comprised CD45RO-negative, CCR7-positively selected cells, excluding terminally differentiated effector memory CD45RA+ cells. The CDR3 consists of 13 residues. The germline V gene has CDR1 LNHDA and CDR2 SQIVND (reference sequence). Trimming took off 1 base at V and 7 bases at J, with 7 bases between the two ends. This table comes from immunoSEQ multiplex PCR, and its TCRdb copy is limited to in-frame clones, with some not included. The sample holds a few hundred thousand clones, around 95% seen once.

Sequences were obtained from naive CD8+ T cells sorted from blood. This chain connects TRBV19 to TRBJ2-2, with D uncertain. The TCR originated in a woman in her 30s in good health. The DNA for the CDR3 is TGTGCCAGTAGTATAGGGCTTTACGGGGAGCTGTTTTTT. Translated: CASSIGLYGELFF.